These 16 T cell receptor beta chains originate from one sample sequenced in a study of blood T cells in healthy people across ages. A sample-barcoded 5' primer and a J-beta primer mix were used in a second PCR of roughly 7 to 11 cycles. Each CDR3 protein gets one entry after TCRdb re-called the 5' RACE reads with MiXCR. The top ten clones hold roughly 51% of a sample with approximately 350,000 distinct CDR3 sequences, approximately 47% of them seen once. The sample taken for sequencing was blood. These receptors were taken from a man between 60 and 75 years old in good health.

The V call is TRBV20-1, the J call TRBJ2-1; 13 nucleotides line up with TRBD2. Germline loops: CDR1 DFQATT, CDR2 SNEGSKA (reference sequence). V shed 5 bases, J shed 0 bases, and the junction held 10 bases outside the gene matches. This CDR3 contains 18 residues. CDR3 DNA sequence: TGCAGTGCTCCCGGACTAGCGGGAGAACCAAGCTCCTACAATGAGCAGTTCTTC. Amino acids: CSAPGLAGEPSSYNEQFF.

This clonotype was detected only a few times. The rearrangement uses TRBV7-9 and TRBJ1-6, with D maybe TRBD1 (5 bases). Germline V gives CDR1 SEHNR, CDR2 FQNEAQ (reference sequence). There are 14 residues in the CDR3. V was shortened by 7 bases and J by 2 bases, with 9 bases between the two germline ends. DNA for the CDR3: TGTGCCAGCATGGCGGGGGCCTATAATTCACCCCTCCACTTT. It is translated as CASMAGAYNSPLHF.

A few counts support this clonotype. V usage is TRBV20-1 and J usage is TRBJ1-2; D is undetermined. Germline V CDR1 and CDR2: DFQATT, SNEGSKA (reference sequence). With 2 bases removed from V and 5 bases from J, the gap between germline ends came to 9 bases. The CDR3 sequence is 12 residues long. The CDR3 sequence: CSARTGSYGYTF. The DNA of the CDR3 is TGCAGTGCTAGAACGGGGTCATATGGCTACACCTTC.

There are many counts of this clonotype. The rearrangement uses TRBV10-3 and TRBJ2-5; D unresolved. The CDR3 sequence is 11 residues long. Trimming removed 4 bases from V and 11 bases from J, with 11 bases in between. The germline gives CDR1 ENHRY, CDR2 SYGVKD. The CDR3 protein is CAISAGNEQYF. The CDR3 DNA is TGTGCCATCAGTGCCGGCAATGAGCAGTACTTC.

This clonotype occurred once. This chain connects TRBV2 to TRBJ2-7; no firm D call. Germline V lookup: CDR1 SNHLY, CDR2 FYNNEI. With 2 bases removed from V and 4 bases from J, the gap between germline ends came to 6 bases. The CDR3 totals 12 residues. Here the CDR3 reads CASSEQAYEQYF. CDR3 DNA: TGTGCCAGCAGTGAACAGGCTTACGAGCAGTACTTC.

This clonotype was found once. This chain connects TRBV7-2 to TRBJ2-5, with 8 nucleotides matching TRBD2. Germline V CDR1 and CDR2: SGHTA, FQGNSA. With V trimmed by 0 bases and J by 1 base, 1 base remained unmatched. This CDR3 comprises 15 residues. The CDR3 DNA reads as TGTGCCAGCAGCTTAGCAACTAGCGGCCAAGAGACCCAGTACTTC. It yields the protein CASSLATSGQETQYF. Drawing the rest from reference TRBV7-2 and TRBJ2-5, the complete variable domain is GAGVSQSPSNKVTEKGKDVELRCDPISGHTALYWYRQSLGQGLEFLIYFQGNSAPDKSGLPSDRFSAERTGGSVSTLTIQRTQQEDSAVYLCASSLATSGQETQYFGPGTRLLVL.

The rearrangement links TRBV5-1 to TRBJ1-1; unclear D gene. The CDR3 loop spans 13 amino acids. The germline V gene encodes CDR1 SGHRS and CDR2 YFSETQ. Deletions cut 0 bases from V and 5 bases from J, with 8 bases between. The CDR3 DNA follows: TGCGCCAGCAGCTTGGGCTTCCAGACTGAAGCTTTCTTT. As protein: CASSLGFQTEAFF.

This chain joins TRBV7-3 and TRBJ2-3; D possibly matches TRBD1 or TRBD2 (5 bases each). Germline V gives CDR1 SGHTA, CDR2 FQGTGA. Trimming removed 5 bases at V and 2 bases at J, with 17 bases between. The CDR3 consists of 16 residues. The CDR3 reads CASSVGTGTNTDTQYF. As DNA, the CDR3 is TGTGCCAGCAGCGTTGGGACCGGCACCAACACAGATACGCAGTATTTT. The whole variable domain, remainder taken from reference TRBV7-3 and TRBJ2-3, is GAGVSQTPSNKVTEKGKYVELRCDPISGHTALYWYRQSLGQGPEFLIYFQGTGAADDSGLPNDRFFAVRPEGSVSTLKIQRTERGDSAVYLCASSVGTGTNTDTQYFGPGTRLTVL.

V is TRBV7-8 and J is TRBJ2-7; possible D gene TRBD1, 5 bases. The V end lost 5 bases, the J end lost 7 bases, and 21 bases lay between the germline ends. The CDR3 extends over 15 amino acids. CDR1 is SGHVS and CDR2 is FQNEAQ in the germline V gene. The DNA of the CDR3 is TGTGCCAGCAGCCCCAACATGGGTTCAGGGAATGAGCAGTACTTC. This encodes CASSPNMGSGNEQYF.

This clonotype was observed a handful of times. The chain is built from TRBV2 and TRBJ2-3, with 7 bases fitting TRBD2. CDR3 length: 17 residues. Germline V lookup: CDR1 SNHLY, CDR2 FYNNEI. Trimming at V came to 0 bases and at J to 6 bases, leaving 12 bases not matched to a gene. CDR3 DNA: TGTGCCAGCAGTGAAGCGACGGCGGGAGATCCCCGGGATACGCAGTATTTT. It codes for CASSEATAGDPRDTQYF.

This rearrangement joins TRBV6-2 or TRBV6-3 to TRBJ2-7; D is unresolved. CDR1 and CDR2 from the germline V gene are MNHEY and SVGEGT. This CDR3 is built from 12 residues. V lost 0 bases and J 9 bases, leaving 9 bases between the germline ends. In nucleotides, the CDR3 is TGTGCCAGCAGTTACTCCTCTACGGGGCAGTACTTC. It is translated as CASSYSSTGQYF.

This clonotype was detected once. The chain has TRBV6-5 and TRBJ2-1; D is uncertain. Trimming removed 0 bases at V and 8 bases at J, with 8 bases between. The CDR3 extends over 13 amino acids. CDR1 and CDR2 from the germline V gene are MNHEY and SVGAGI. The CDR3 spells CASSYSTGDEQFF. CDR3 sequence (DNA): TGTGCCAGCAGTTACTCGACGGGTGATGAGCAGTTCTTC.

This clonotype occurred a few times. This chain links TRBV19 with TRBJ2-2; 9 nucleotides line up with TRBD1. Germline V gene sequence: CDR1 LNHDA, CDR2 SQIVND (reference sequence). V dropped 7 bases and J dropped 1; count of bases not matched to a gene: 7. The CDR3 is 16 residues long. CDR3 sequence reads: CASKREGQGNTGELFF. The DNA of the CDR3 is TGTGCCAGTAAAAGGGAGGGACAGGGGAACACCGGGGAGCTGTTTTTT.

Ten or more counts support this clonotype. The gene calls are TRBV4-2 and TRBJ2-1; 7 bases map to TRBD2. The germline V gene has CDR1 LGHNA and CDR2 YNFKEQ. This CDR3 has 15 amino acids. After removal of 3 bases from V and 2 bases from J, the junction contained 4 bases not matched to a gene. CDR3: CASSQLAEAYNEQFF. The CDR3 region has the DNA TGTGCCAGCAGCCAGCTAGCGGAGGCCTACAATGAGCAGTTCTTC.

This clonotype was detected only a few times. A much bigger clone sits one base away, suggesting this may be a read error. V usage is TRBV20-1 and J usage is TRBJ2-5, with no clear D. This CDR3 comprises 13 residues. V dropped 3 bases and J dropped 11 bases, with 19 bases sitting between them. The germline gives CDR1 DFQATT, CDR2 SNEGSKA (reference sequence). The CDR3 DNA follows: TGCAGTGCTAGTCTCGACGCAGGAAATGAGCAGTACTTC. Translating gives CSASLDAGNEQYF.

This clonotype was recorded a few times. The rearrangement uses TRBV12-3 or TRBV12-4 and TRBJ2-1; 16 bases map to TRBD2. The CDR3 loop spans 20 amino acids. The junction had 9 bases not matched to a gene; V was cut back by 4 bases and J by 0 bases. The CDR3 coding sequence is TGTGCCAGCAGTTACCCCGGGACTAGCGGGGGGGAGAGCTCCTACAATGAGCAGTTCTTC. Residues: CASSYPGTSGGESSYNEQFF.